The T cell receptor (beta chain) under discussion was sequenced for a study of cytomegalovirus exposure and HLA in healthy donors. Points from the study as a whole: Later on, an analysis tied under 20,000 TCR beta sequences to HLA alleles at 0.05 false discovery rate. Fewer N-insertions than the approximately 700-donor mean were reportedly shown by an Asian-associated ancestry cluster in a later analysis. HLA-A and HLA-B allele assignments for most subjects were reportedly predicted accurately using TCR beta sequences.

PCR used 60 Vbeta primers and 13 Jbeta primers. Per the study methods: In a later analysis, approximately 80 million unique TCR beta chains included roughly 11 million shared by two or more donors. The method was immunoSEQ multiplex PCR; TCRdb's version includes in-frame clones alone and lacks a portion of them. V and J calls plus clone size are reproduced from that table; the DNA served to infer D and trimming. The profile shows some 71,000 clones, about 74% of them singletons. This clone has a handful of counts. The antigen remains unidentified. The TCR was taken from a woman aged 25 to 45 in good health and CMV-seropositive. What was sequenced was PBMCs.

The CDR3 region has the DNA TGTGCCAGCAGTGCTAGCGGGAGTAGATCAGATACGCAGTATTTT. Its translation: CASSASGSRSDTQYF. The chain is built from TRBV2 and TRBJ2-3; 10 nucleotides line up with TRBD2. From germline, CDR1 is SNHLY and CDR2 FYNNEI. V trimming: 4 bases; J trimming: 4 bases; junction bases outside the gene matches: 5. This CDR3 spans 15 amino acids.